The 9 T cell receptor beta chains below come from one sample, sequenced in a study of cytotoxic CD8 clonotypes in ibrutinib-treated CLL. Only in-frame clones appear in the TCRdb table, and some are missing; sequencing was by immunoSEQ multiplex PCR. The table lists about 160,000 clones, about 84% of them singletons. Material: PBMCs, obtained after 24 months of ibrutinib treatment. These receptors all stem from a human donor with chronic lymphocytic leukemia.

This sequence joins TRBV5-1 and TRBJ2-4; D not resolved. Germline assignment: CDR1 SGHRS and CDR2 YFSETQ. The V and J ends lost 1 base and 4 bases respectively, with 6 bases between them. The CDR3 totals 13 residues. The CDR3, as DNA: TGCGCCAGCAGCTTGATAAGTAAAAACATTCAGTACTTC. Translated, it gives CASSLISKNIQYF.

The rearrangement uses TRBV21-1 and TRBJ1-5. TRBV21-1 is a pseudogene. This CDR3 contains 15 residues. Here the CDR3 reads CASSKAGPAKPPQHF. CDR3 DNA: TGTGCCAGCAGCAAAGCAGGCCCTGCAAAACCGCCCCAGCATTTT.

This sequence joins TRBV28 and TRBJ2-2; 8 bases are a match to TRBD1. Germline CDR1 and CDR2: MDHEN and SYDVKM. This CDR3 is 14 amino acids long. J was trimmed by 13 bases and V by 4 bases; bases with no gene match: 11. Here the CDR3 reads CASSSRTGWVGLFF. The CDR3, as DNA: TGTGCCAGCAGTTCCCGGACAGGGTGGGTTGGGCTGTTTTTT.

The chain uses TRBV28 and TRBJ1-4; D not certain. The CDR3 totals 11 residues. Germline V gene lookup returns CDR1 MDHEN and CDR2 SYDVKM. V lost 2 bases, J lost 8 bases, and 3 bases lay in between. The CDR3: CASSLEEKLFF. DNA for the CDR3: TGTGCCAGCAGTTTAGAAGAAAAACTGTTTTTT.

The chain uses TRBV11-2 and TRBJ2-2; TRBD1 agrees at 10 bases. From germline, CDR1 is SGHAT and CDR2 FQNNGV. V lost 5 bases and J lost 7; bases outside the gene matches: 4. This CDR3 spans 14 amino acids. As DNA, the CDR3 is TGTGCCAGCAGCCGACAGGGGGCGGGCGGGGAGCTGTTTTTT. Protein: CASSRQGAGGELFF.

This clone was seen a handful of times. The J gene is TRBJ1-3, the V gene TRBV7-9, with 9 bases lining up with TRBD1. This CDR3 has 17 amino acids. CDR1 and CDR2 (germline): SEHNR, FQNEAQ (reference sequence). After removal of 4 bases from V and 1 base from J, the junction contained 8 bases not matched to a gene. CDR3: CASSSWGQGKSGNTIYF. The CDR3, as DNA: TGTGCCAGCAGCTCCTGGGGACAGGGAAAATCTGGAAACACCATATATTTT.

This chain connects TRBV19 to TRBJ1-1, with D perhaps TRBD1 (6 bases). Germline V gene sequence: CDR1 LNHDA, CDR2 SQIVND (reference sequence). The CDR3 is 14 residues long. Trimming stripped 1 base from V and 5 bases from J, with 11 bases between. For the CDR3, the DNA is TGTGCCAGTAGTATAGGGCAGGGGAGGACTGAAGCTTTCTTT. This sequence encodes CASSIGQGRTEAFF.

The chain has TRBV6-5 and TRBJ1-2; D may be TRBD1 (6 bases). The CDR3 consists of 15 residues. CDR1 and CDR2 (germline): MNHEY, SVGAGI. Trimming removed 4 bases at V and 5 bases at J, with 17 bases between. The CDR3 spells CASSLEGGILYGYTF. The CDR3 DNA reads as TGTGCCAGCAGTTTGGAGGGGGGGATCCTTTATGGCTACACCTTC.

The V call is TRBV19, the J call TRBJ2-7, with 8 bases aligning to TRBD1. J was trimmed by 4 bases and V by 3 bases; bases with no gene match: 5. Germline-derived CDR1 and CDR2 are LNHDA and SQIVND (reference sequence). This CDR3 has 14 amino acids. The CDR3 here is CASSIRDRPYEQYF. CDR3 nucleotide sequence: TGTGCCAGTAGTATTAGGGACAGGCCGTACGAGCAGTACTTC. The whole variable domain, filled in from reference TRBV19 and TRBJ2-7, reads DGGITQSPKYLFRKEGQNVTLSCEQNLNHDAMYWYRQDPGQGLRLIYYSQIVNDFQKGDIAEGYSVSREKKESFPLTVTSAQKNPTAFYLCASSIRDRPYEQYFGPGTRLTVT.